The clone carrying this T cell receptor beta chain was counted ten times or more. Antigen: not known. In TCRdb, the 5' RACE reads were re-called with MiXCR into one record per CDR3 protein. Altogether about 630,000 distinct CDR3 sequences are present, roughly an eighth being singletons, with the ten largest covering 14% to 15%. This CDR3 contains 15 residues. Deletions cut 10 bases from V and 0 bases from J, with 16 bases between. In germline, CDR1 is LGHDT, CDR2 YNNKEL (reference sequence). These data are taken from a study of T cells after yellow fever vaccination. Study-wide findings and caveats: Most primary-vaccination clones reappeared after the booster (about 97% CD4, 85% to 90% CD8).

The chain carries TRBV3-1 and TRBJ2-1; weak D call: TRBD2 (6 bases). The clonotype comes from a man aged 25-40 years who received the YFV17D yellow fever vaccine. The sequencing used PBMCs, collected on the day of the yellow fever booster vaccination. CDR3 sequence (DNA): TGTGCCACTCGGGGGAGTTCAAGCTCCTACAATGAGCAGTTCTTC. Protein: CATRGSSSSYNEQFF.